This TCR beta chain was retrieved from a study of T cells in Graves' hyperthyroidism and ophthalmopathy. The investigators amplified TCR beta CDR3 regions from RNA transcripts. In the first-round RT-PCR of the TCR CDR3, the HTBI primer set was used. TCRdb re-called the multiplex PCR reads with MiXCR, one entry per CDR3 protein. The data contain approximately 640,000 distinct CDR3 sequences, 15% to 20% of them singletons. Germline V gives CDR1 KGHSH, CDR2 LQKENI. This CDR3 contains 15 residues. The V gene lost 6 bases and the J gene lost 12 bases, with 24 bases spanning the gap. In this sample, this clonotype turned up many times.

This sequence was found in a man in his fifties with Graves' hyperthyroidism. This sequence joins TRBV18 and TRBJ2-1; D is perhaps TRBD1 (6 bases). The sequenced sample was blood. The CDR3 loop reads CASSPSTPRQDRQFF. The DNA for the CDR3 is TGTGCCAGCTCGCCTTCGACCCCCAGACAGGATCGGCAGTTCTTC.